The clone carrying this T cell receptor (beta chain) was observed once. Its target is unknown. At one end, the junction sequence differs from germline, possibly due to a read error. The record originates from a study of shared clonotypes between healthy human individuals. The study's findings and limits: Since donors were few, the genetic and exposure-history diversity represented was limited.

It was 90 million to 95 million PBMCs that unsorted samples used for genomic DNA. This CDR3 region has 12 residues. Germline loops: CDR1 GTSNPN, CDR2 SVGIG (reference sequence). Researchers divided each subset's genomic DNA evenly across several immunoSEQ plates. Around 32,000 T cell genomes, or about 290 ng DNA, went into unsorted PBMC replicate PCRs. Assay: immunoSEQ multiplex PCR; the TCRdb copy retains only in-frame clones and omits some. The sample comprises some 480,000 clones, about 80% of which are singletons, and less than 15% rests with the top ten. The sequenced material came from PBMCs. The chain is built from TRBV30 and TRBJ2-1; D is possibly TRBD2 (6 bases). The receptor comes from a woman aged 40 to 55 in good health. Some clones in this sample may be carry-over from other donors' samples. This CDR3 reads CGWNRGVGEQFF. The DNA for the CDR3 is TGTGGCTGGAACCGCGGGGTCGGTGAGCAGTTCTTC. The complete variable domain, with remaining parts taken from reference TRBV30 and TRBJ2-1, reads SQTIHQWPATLVQPVGSPLSLECTVEGTSNPNLYWYRQAAGRGLQLLFYSVGIGQISSEVPQNLSASRPQDRQFILSSKKLLLSDSGFYLCGWNRGVGEQFFGPGTRLTVL.